This TCR beta chain was documented in a study of glioma-infiltrating T cells. Study results and limitations: Tissue-blood divergence was below expectation in non-neoplastic patients, above in gliomas.

V was clipped by 4 bases and J by 6 bases, with 13 bases between them. The germline CDR1 and CDR2 sequences are SQVTM and ANQGSEA. CDR3 length: 13 amino acids. The iRepertoire nested amplicon-rescue multiplex PCR amplified TCR alpha and beta CDR3s from RNA. One-step reverse transcription and amplification started from approximately 100-400 ng of tissue mRNA or PBMC total RNA. From the multiplex PCR reads, TCRdb called clonotypes with MiXCR, one entry per CDR3 protein. The sample has tens of thousands of distinct CDR3 sequences, 20% to 25% seen once; the top ten hold around 7%. This clonotype has a count of ten or more. Its antigen is unknown.

This TCR was sampled from a human donor with low-grade glioma or glioblastoma, undergoing nonglioma brain surgery, or in good health (not recorded which). V is TRBV29-1 and J is TRBJ2-1; a weak D match, TRBD2 (6 bases). The source material was glioma tissue, nonneoplastic brain tissue, or PBMCs (not recorded which). CDR3 region: CSVVGGGSNEQFF. The CDR3, as DNA: TGCAGCGTTGTCGGGGGAGGCTCCAATGAGCAGTTCTTC.